These T cell receptor beta chains were read from a single sample in a study of Graves' ophthalmopathy and Graves' hyperthyroidism. TCRdb independently ran MiXCR on the multiplex PCR reads; one entry per CDR3 protein. The sample contains over a million distinct CDR3 sequences, about two fifths of which appear only once. The sequencing input was peripheral blood or thyroid tissue (not recorded which). These receptors originate from an adult man with Graves' hyperthyroidism. The CDR3 runs from the conserved cysteine through the conserved F or W. The D gene is left open where the match is weak. Clone size is stated in some rows and not others, as once, few, many or a class when expanded.

cdr3_nt cdr3_aa d_call clone_size v_call cdr3_length j_call
TGTGCCAGCAGGCAAACTAGCGGGAGAGACGAGCAGTACTTC CASRQTSGRDEQYF TRBD2 NA TRBV7-8 14 TRBJ2-7
TGTGCCATCAGCCCAGGGGGCACTACCTACACTGAAGCTTTCTTT CAISPGGTTYTEAFF TRBD1 NA TRBV10-3 15 TRBJ1-1
TGTGCCAGCAGTGAAGGGGGGACTAGCGGGAGACCCTACGAGCAGTACTTC CASSEGGTSGRPYEQYF TRBD2 NA TRBV6-4 17 TRBJ2-7
TGTGCCAGCAGTCCGGAGGGACGGAGCTATGGCTACACCTTC CASSPEGRSYGYTF NA many TRBV27 14 TRBJ1-2
TGTGCCAGCAGTTACCGGGACGGCCGGGGGTGGGAGACCCAGTACTTC CASSYRDGRGWETQYF NA few TRBV6-5 16 TRBJ2-5
TGTGCCACCAGTGACCCAATATCGGGTCAGCCCCAGCATTTT CATSDPISGQPQHF NA NA TRBV24-1 14 TRBJ1-5
TGTGCCACCAGTGCTGCTCGGGACAGGGGAGCCTATGGCTACACCTTC CATSAARDRGAYGYTF TRBD1 NA TRBV7-9 16 TRBJ1-2
TGCGCCAGCAGCCGCCGGACTAGCGGTACGAACACCGGGGAGCTGTTTTTT CASSRRTSGTNTGELFF TRBD2 NA TRBV4-3 17 TRBJ2-2
TGTGCCAGCAGTAACCCTCGGGGTAGCGGACAAGAGACCCAGTACTTC CASSNPRGSGQETQYF NA many TRBV12-3/TRBV12-4 16 TRBJ2-5
TGTGCCACCAGTGATCCCCGCACAGGGCCGACCCAGTACTTC CATSDPRTGPTQYF NA NA TRBV24-1 14 TRBJ2-5
TGTGCCAGCAGGCAGGGGGCTGAAGCTTTCTTT CASRQGAEAFF TRBD1 many TRBV7-9 11 TRBJ1-1
TGTGCCAGCAGTCCGAAAACTGGGGCCAACGTCCTGACTTTC CASSPKTGANVLTF NA many TRBV12-3/TRBV12-4 14 TRBJ2-6
TGCAGTGCTAGGTATAGGGACCAGAACCATAACGAGCAGTACTTC CSARYRDQNHNEQYF NA NA TRBV20-1 15 TRBJ2-7
TGTGCCAGCAGACAACAGGGGTTTGGAAACACCATATATTTT CASRQQGFGNTIYF TRBD1 many TRBV14 14 TRBJ1-3
TGTGCCAGTACAACTAGGGTAGCGGGAGACCGGACCGGGGAGCTGTTTTTT CASTTRVAGDRTGELFF TRBD2 NA TRBV19 17 TRBJ2-2
TGTGCCAGCAGCTCCCACGGAGGAAATTCACCCCTCCACTTT CASSSHGGNSPLHF NA many TRBV7-9 14 TRBJ1-6
TGTGCCAGCGTAGAGGTATTTGGTGAAAAACTGTTTTTT CASVEVFGEKLFF NA many TRBV6-6 13 TRBJ1-4
TGTGCCAGCAGTCGACGGGACAGGGACTATGGCTACACCTTC CASSRRDRDYGYTF TRBD1 NA TRBV6-5 14 TRBJ1-2
TGCGCCAGCAGTGACCCAAACGGACCTGAGCAGTACTTC CASSDPNGPEQYF NA few TRBV10-2 13 TRBJ2-7
TGTGCCAGCAGTGAATTCCCGGGCCTGAACACTGAAGCTTTCTTT CASSEFPGLNTEAFF NA NA TRBV25-1 15 TRBJ1-1